This TCR beta chain was obtained from a study of shared clonotypes between healthy human individuals. Study background: Contributing individuals were a couple of females and three males aged 18 to 49. Study-wide results and limits: Around 5.3% of naive CD4 clonotypes were shared across a few donors.

Per sorted-subset replicate PCR, input was roughly 220 ng DNA, representing tens of thousands of T cell genomes. As handled by the study authors: Without quality scores, immunoSEQ junctional reads could not be filtered like full-length reads. Sequenced by immunoSEQ multiplex PCR; TCRdb stores in-frame clones only, minus some. V and J calls and clone size are as listed in that table; D and trimming were resolved from the DNA. The sample lists 650,000 to 750,000 clones, 72% occurring once. In the case of this clone: As yet, its antigen is unknown.

Germline-derived CDR1 and CDR2 are MNHEY and SMNVEV (reference sequence). Trimming shortened V by 0 bases and J by 3 bases, and 14 bases separated the two germline ends. CDR3 length: 16 amino acids. The chain couples TRBV27 to TRBJ2-5, with D uncertain. Sequencing was done on a sample of memory CD4+ T cells sorted from blood. Subset in this sample: CD45RA-negative fraction. This clonotype was obtained from a woman in her twenties or thirties in good health. CDR3 sequence (DNA): TGTGCCAGCAGTTTATCCTGGGGAACTGTAAAAGAGACCCAGTACTTC. Its protein is CASSLSWGTVKETQYF.